This TCR beta chain emerged from a study of T cell responses to AZD1222 COVID-19 vaccine (dated by TCRdb to the early 2020s). For the wider study: AZD1222 recipients whose second dose came at about 4 weeks and those whose second dose came at about 12 weeks were combined into one group, since spike-specific TCR depth and breadth did not differ between the two schedules. TCR sequencing covered some 240 trial participants: 200 to 220 given two doses of AZD1222 and approximately 25 given two doses of MenACWY control vaccine. Trial participants were enrolled by age into subgroups of 18-55, 56-69 and 70-plus years, and about 150, 27 and 61 TCR-sequenced participants, respectively, were included in these subgroups.

What the research found in general, with its limitations: Because no day 14 peak-response samples were available, repertoires were characterized only after the peak T cell response. Reportedly, close to half of the unique spike-specific TCRs recognized epitopes lying outside the regions that are mutated in the B.1.351 and B.1.1.7 variants. After two AZD1222 doses, both the breadth and the depth of spike-specific TCRs were significantly higher than at day 0 and than in MenACWY recipients. Most participants were white British and females outnumbered males, and the authors suggested that clonal diversity may have been underestimated. The whole spike protein was spanned by vaccine-associated CD4 TCRs, and dominant responses were seen in regions 160-218 and 743-854. The 56-69-year group was small, and its depth increase did not reach significance, likely because of low power. Only a handful of AZD1222 recipients were SARS-CoV-2 seropositive at baseline, limiting conclusions about previously exposed vaccinees.

Its CDR3 holds 13 amino acids, cysteine through phenylalanine. This entry keeps only the CDR3 DNA: 39 bases, framed from base 1. V loses 0 bases of germline sequence and J loses 6 bases, and the interval between the two ends is 9 bases. The germline V gene specifies SGDLS as CDR1 and YYNGEE as CDR2. The CDR3 regions of human TCRbeta chains were subjected to immunosequencing. In the source study's methods: Repertoire TCRs were checked for matches against a reference library of SARS-CoV-2-specific TCRs that had been generated using the MIRA antigen-specificity platform. Breadth was defined as the fraction of unique TCRs that were SARS-CoV-2-associated. Depth was defined as the fraction of total T cells that were SARS-CoV-2-associated. Using the MIRA data, every spike-specific TCR was mapped to the spike region that the TCR reacted to and assigned to either a CD4 or a CD8 class. Log10-transformed breadth and depth values were compared by one-way ANOVA with Sidak's multiple comparisons tests. This immuneACCESS table, as held by TCRdb, lists in-frame sequences with V and J called but not all clones. Of the missing ones, under half trace to an unresolved V gene in checked studies; the others have no known cause. The DNA gave D and trimming, while V, J and clone size come from that table. The sample contains 110,000 or so clones, around nine tenths of them found a single time. The ten largest clones take up roughly 12% of the sample.

With regard to this clone: What this receptor recognizes is not known. No base-level quality is on record; no much larger clone is a single base apart.

The time point label, read with the paper, signifies: baseline before first vaccination. Vaccinee samples came from UK trials COV001 and COV002, including a single-blind randomized controlled phase 2/3 trial of AZD1222 (ChAdOx1 nCoV-19) in healthy adults. Trial participant PBMC samples were collected at day 0 and day 28 after the second dose for TCRbeta chain sequencing. The clonotype comes from an adult in good health. Here the sequenced sample was peripheral blood, taken on day 0 of AZD1222 vaccination. This chain joins TRBV9 to TRBJ1-1, with a tentative D gene TRBD1 over 5 matching bases. For the CDR3, the sequence is CASSVEQGAEAFF. The nucleotide sequence reads as follows: TGTGCCAGCAGCGTAGAGCAGGGCGCTGAAGCTTTCTTT.